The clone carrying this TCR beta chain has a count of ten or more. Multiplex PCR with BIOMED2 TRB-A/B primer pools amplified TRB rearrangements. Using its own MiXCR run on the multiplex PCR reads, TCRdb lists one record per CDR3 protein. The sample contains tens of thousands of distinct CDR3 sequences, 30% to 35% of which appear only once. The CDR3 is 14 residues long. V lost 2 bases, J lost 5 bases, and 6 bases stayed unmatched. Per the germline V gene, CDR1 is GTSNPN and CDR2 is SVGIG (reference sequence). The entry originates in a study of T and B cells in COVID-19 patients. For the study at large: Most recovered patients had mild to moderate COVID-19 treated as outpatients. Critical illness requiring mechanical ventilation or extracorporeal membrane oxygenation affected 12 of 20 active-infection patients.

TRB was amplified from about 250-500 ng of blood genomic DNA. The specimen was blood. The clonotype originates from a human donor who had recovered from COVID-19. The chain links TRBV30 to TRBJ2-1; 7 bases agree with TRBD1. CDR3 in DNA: TGTGCCTGGAGTTTGACAGGGTGGGACAATGAGCAGTTCTTC. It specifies CAWSLTGWDNEQFF.